Only a few counts were recorded for the clone carrying this TCR beta chain. The data originate from a study of T cells of healthy individuals. This CDR3 is 11 amino acids long. In germline, CDR1 is MDHEN, CDR2 SYDVKM. V was shortened by 6 bases and J by 7 bases, with 9 bases between the two germline ends. TCRdb itself ran the 5' RACE reads through MiXCR, one entry per CDR3 protein. This table has under 70,000 distinct CDR3 sequences, roughly 14% appearing once. The V and J genes are TRBV28 and TRBJ1-1, with D tentatively TRBD1 (5 bases). The sequence derives from a human donor in good health. CDR3 in DNA: TGTGCCAGCAGGGGGGGGGATGAAGCTTTCTTT. This codes for CASRGGDEAFF.